One sample yielded the 26 T cell receptor beta chains listed below, sequenced in a study of OX40 agonist ivuxolimab in advanced cancers. The method was immunoSEQ multiplex PCR; TCRdb's version includes in-frame clones alone and lacks a portion of them. The sample consists of about 91,000 clones, 84% of them appearing once. Sequenced here: CD4+ or CD8+ T cells sorted from blood, sampled in a trial of the OX40 agonist ivuxolimab. The receptors derive from an adult with an advanced solid tumor such as melanoma, head and neck, liver or kidney cancer.

The chain is built from TRBV11-2 and TRBJ2-1; 10 bases agree with TRBD2. CDR3 length equals 15 residues. J gave up 3 bases and V 4 bases, and 3 bases lay outside the gene matches. Germline V CDR1 and CDR2: SGHAT, FQNNGV. The DNA of the CDR3 is TGTGCCAGCAGCTGGCAGCGGGGGGGCTACAATGAGCAGTTCTTC. Its translation: CASSWQRGGYNEQFF. Together with reference TRBV11-2 and TRBJ2-1, the CDR3 gives the full variable domain: EAGVAQSPRYKIIEKRQSVAFWCNPISGHATLYWYQQILGQGPKLLIQFQNNGVVDDSQLPKDRFSAERLKGVDSTLKIQPAKLEDSAVYLCASSWQRGGYNEQFFGPGTRLTVL.

The chain couples TRBV19 to TRBJ1-1; D not resolved. Germline CDR1 reads LNHDA; CDR2 reads SQIVND (reference sequence). V lost 5 bases and J lost 3, with 10 bases in between. The CDR3 is 13 amino acids. CDR3 nucleotide sequence: TGTGCCAGTAGTGTCGCCCGGGACACTGAAGCTTTCTTT. Its translation: CASSVARDTEAFF.

The J gene is TRBJ2-7, the V gene TRBV6-5; 9 nucleotides align to TRBD1. Germline trimming cut 8 bases from V and 5 bases from J; bases unmatched to any gene: 1. The CDR3 is 11 residues long. Germline V gene sequence: CDR1 MNHEY, CDR2 SVGAGI. The CDR3 region is CASGQGNEQYF. The CDR3 DNA sequence: TGTGCCAGCGGACAGGGGAACGAGCAGTACTTC.

This sequence joins TRBV11-2 and TRBJ2-3; D is unclear. Germline CDR1 reads SGHAT; CDR2 reads FQNNGV. The CDR3 has 16 residues. Trimming removed 0 bases at V and 0 bases at J, with 10 bases between. CDR3 sequence reads: CASSLDQATSTDTQYF. In nucleotides, the CDR3 is TGTGCCAGCAGCTTAGATCAGGCGACTAGCACAGATACGCAGTATTTT.

This chain connects TRBV6-1 to TRBJ2-7; 7 nucleotides agree with TRBD2. The CDR3 contains 13 residues. V was clipped by 4 bases and J by 4 bases; unmatched bases: 4. The germline V gene encodes CDR1 MNHNS and CDR2 SASEGT. CDR3 nucleotides: TGTGCCAGCAGTGGGGGGGGGAGGTACGAGCAGTACGTC. Encoded protein: CASSGGGRYEQYV.

The V and J genes are TRBV30 and TRBJ2-5, with D possibly being TRBD1 (5 bases). Germline V gives CDR1 GTSNPN, CDR2 SVGIG (reference sequence). This CDR3 is 13 amino acids long. Between the trimmed V and J ends, which lost 1 base and 5 bases, there was a span of 11 bases. The CDR3: CAWSEGWRETQYF. The CDR3 DNA reads TGTGCCTGGAGTGAGGGGTGGCGGGAGACCCAGTACTTC.

This rearrangement joins TRBV2 to TRBJ1-1; no definite D call. V shed 3 bases and J shed 4 bases, with 9 bases lying between them. The CDR3 is 13 amino acids. CDR1 and CDR2 from the germline V gene are SNHLY and FYNNEI. The CDR3: CASSDREGTEAFF. The CDR3 bases are TGTGCCAGCAGTGATCGGGAAGGCACTGAAGCTTTCTTT.

The gene calls are TRBV5-8 and TRBJ1-6, with no clear D. CDR3 length: 14 amino acids. Between the trimmed V and J ends, which lost 0 bases and 6 bases, there was a span of 7 bases. In germline, CDR1 is SGHTS, CDR2 YDEGEE. This CDR3 is CASSLGQPNSPLHF. The CDR3 region has the DNA TGTGCCAGCAGCTTGGGACAACCTAATTCACCCCTCCACTTT.

The V and J genes are TRBV4-2 and TRBJ2-4; D unresolved. The V gene lost 4 bases and the J gene lost 8 bases, with 6 bases spanning the gap. CDR3 length: 11 amino acids. Germline V gene sequence: CDR1 LGHNA, CDR2 YNFKEQ. The CDR3 region is CASSLGDIQYF. In DNA form, the CDR3 reads TGTGCCAGCAGCCTTGGGGACATTCAGTACTTC.

This clone was seen once. V and J are TRBV6-5 and TRBJ2-7; D tentatively fits TRBD1 or TRBD2 (5 bases each). Germline V CDR1 and CDR2: MNHEY, SVGAGI. The CDR3 is 12 residues long. V lost 4 bases, J lost 1 base, and 5 bases lay in between. The CDR3 DNA sequence: TGTGCCAGCAGTTGGGGGTCCTACGAGCAGTACTTC. Its protein product is CASSWGSYEQYF.

In the case of this clone: Relative to the germline gene, one junction end is altered; a read error may explain this. The chain employs TRBV9 and TRBJ2-5; TRBD1 matches at 7 bases. The length of the CDR3 is 14 residues. In germline, CDR1 is SGDLS, CDR2 YYNGEE. CDR3 coding DNA: TGTGCCGGCAGCGTAGAGGGGGCCCAAGAGACCCAGTACTTC. Amino acid sequence: CAGSVEGAQETQYF.

This clone has just one count. The chain links TRBV5-4 to TRBJ2-2; D is ambiguous. The CDR3 is 18 amino acids. V was trimmed by 4 bases and J by 5 bases, leaving 24 bases between them. Germline assignment: CDR1 SGHNT and CDR2 YYREEE (reference sequence). CDR3 sequence (DNA): TGTGCCAGCAGCCACGGGTTTTCGGAACGGTCGGTAACCGGGGAGCTGTTTTTT. Protein sequence: CASSHGFSERSVTGELFF.

The rearrangement uses TRBV7-2 and TRBJ1-5, with D uncertain. The germline V gene has CDR1 SGHTA and CDR2 FQGNSA. Trimming shortened V by 2 bases and J by 9 bases, and 17 bases separated the two germline ends. The CDR3 contains 15 residues. The CDR3, as DNA: TGTGCCAGCAGCTTAAACGTAGGGTACCACCTGCCCCAGCATTTT. Its protein product is CASSLNVGYHLPQHF.

The chain combines TRBV4-3 with TRBJ1-4; 7 nucleotides agree with TRBD1. Germline values: CDR1 LGHNA, CDR2 YSLEER. The CDR3 is made up of 17 amino acids. The V and J ends lost 0 bases and 8 bases, in that order; junction bases with no gene match: 12. This chain's CDR3 is CASSQDLGGREDEKLFF. DNA for the CDR3: TGCGCCAGCAGCCAAGATTTAGGGGGCAGGGAAGACGAAAAACTGTTTTTT.

The V gene is TRBV7-9, the J gene TRBJ2-3; 10 bases match TRBD1. The CDR3 loop spans 16 amino acids. Trimming took 0 bases from V and 4 from J; bases not matched to a gene: 4. Germline CDR1 reads SEHNR; CDR2 reads FQNEAQ (reference sequence). In DNA, the CDR3 is TGTGCCAGCAGCTTAGCGAAGGACAGGGGGGCAGATACGCAGTATTTT. Amino acid sequence: CASSLAKDRGADTQYF.

This clone occurred many times. This chain uses TRBV10-3 with TRBJ1-2; D is ambiguous. The CDR3 has 12 residues. Trimming took off 0 bases at V and 2 bases at J, with 1 base between the two ends. Germline-derived CDR1 and CDR2 are ENHRY and SYGVKD. Written as DNA, the CDR3 is TGTGCCATCAGTGAGTCAAACTATGGCTACACCTTC. Translated, it gives CAISESNYGYTF.

The V call is TRBV5-8, the J call TRBJ1-4; D possibly corresponds to TRBD1 (6 bases). Per germline, CDR1 SGHTS and CDR2 YDEGEE. This CDR3 comprises 14 residues. Trimming removed 4 bases from V and 6 bases from J, with 13 bases in between. The DNA for the CDR3 is TGTGCCAGCAGCGGGGGCGGACCGGATGAAAAACTGTTTTTT. It codes for CASSGGGPDEKLFF.

J is TRBJ1-2 and V is TRBV6-5, with TRBD1 matching over 8 bases. Trimming cost V 6 bases and J 2 bases; bases outside gene matches: 8. This CDR3 region has 15 residues. Germline V gene sequence: CDR1 MNHEY, CDR2 SVGAGI. The CDR3 coding sequence is TGTGCCAGCAGGCCCTCCCGACAGGGGAACTATGGCTACACCTTC. It is translated as CASRPSRQGNYGYTF.

The chain carries TRBV19 and TRBJ1-2; D may be TRBD1 (6 bases). V lost 5 bases to trimming and J lost 1 base, with 20 bases between them. CDR3 size: 17 residues. CDR1 and CDR2 (germline): LNHDA, SQIVND (reference sequence). The CDR3 nucleotides read TGTGCCAGTAGTGAAACCCCGGGGGGACATGGTAACTATGGCTACACCTTC. It is translated as CASSETPGGHGNYGYTF. Based on the CDR3 plus reference TRBV19 and TRBJ1-2, the full variable domain is DGGITQSPKYLFRKEGQNVTLSCEQNLNHDAMYWYRQDPGQGLRLIYYSQIVNDFQKGDIAEGYSVSREKKESFPLTVTSAQKNPTAFYLCASSETPGGHGNYGYTFGSGTRLTVV.

The chain has TRBV6-5 and TRBJ1-2; tentative D call: TRBD1 (5 bases). The CDR3 spans 14 residues. The germline CDR1 and CDR2 sequences are MNHEY and SVGAGI. V gave up 2 bases and J gave up 3 bases, with 10 bases separating them. For the CDR3, the DNA is TGTGCCAGCAGTTACGGGGGGAGTTACTATGGCTACACCTTC. It yields the protein CASSYGGSYYGYTF.

This clone was detected only once. The chain couples TRBV4-2 to TRBJ2-4; D gene uncertain. The CDR3 runs 16 residues. V lost 0 bases and J lost 0, with 9 bases in between. Per the germline V gene, CDR1 is LGHNA and CDR2 is YNFKEQ. The CDR3 here is CASSQDRALAKNIQYF. CDR3 DNA: TGTGCCAGCAGCCAAGATAGGGCCTTAGCCAAAAACATTCAGTACTTC.

The CDR3 DNA reads as TGCGCCAGCAGCTCCCAGACAGGAAAAGAGACCCAGTACTTC. Translating it yields CASSSQTGKETQYF. This rearrangement joins TRBV5-1 to TRBJ2-5; possible D gene TRBD1, 6 bases. V lost 3 bases and J 3 bases, leaving 12 bases between the germline ends. CDR3 length: 14 residues. CDR1 SGHRS and CDR2 YFSETQ come from the germline V gene. Drawing the rest from reference TRBV5-1 and TRBJ2-5, the complete variable domain is KAGVTQTPRYLIKTRGQQVTLSCSPISGHRSVSWYQQTPGQGLQFLFEYFSETQRNKGNFPGRFSGRQFSNSRSEMNVSTLELGDSALYLCASSSQTGKETQYFGPGTRLLVL.

The chain recombines TRBV6-5 with TRBJ2-1, with D tentatively TRBD1 (5 bases). With 5 bases removed from V and 9 bases from J, the gap between germline ends came to 11 bases. CDR3 size: 12 residues. Germline loops: CDR1 MNHEY, CDR2 SVGAGI. The CDR3 loop reads CASSETRGEQFF. The CDR3 nucleotides are TGTGCCAGCAGTGAAACAAGGGGTGAGCAGTTCTTC.

The rearrangement joins TRBV29-1 to TRBJ2-1; D gene uncertain. Per the germline V gene, CDR1 is SQVTM and CDR2 is ANQGSEA. Trimming shortened V by 3 bases and J by 4 bases, and 4 bases separated the two germline ends. The CDR3 sequence is 11 residues long. CDR3 sequence: CSVDPYNEQFF. CDR3 nucleotides: TGCAGCGTTGACCCGTACAATGAGCAGTTCTTC.

The rearrangement links TRBV6-4 to TRBJ2-3; 13 nucleotides line up with TRBD2. V lost 5 bases to trimming and J lost 1 base; unmatched junction nucleotides: 3. The CDR3 contains 16 residues. In germline, CDR1 is MRHNA, CDR2 SNTAGT. CDR3 region: CASSRTSGGGTDTQYF. CDR3 nucleotides: TGTGCCAGCAGTAGGACTAGCGGGGGCGGCACAGATACGCAGTATTTT.

CDR3 region: CASSQDRGQETQYF. DNA for the CDR3: TGTGCCAGCAGCCAGGACAGGGGGCAAGAGACCCAGTACTTC. The genes are TRBV7-8 and TRBJ2-5; 10 nucleotides align to TRBD1. J was trimmed by 2 bases and V by 5 bases; bases with no gene match: 2. Per germline, CDR1 SGHVS and CDR2 FQNEAQ. CDR3 length: 14 amino acids. The variable domain in full, with the rest retrieved from reference TRBV7-8 and TRBJ2-5, is GAGVSQSPRYKVAKRGQDVALRCDPISGHVSLFWYQQALGQGPEFLTYFQNEAQLDKSGLPSDRFFAERPEGSVSTLKIQRTQQEDSAVYLCASSQDRGQETQYFGPGTRLLVL.